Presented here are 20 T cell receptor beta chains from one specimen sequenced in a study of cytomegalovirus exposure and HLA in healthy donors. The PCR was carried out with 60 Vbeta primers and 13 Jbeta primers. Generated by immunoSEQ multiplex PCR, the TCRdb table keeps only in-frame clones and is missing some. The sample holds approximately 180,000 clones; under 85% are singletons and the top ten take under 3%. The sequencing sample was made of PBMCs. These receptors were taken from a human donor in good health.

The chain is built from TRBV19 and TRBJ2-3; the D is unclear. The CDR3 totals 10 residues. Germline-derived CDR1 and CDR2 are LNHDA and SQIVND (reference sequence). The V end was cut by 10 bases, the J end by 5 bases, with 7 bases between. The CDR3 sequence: CATYLDTQYF. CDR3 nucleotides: TGTGCCACCTATCTAGATACGCAGTATTTT.

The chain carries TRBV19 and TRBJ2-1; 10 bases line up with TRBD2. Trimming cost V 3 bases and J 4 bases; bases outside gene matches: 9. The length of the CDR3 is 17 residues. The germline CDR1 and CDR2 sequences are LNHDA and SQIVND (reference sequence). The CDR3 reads CASSIYLAGDPYNEQFF. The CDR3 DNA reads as TGTGCCAGTAGTATTTACCTAGCGGGGGACCCATACAATGAGCAGTTCTTC.

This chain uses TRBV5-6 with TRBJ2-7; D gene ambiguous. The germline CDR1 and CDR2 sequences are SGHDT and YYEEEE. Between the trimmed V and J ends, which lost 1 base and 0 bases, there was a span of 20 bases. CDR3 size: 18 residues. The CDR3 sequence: CASSLPIRSYDPSYEQYF. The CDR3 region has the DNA TGTGCCAGCAGCTTGCCCATCCGAAGCTACGATCCCTCCTACGAGCAGTACTTC. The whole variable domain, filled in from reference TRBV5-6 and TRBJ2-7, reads DAGVTQSPTHLIKTRGQQVTLRCSPKSGHDTVSWYQQALGQGPQFIFQYYEEEERQRGNFPDRFSGHQFPNYSSELNVNALLLGDSALYLCASSLPIRSYDPSYEQYFGPGTRLTVT.

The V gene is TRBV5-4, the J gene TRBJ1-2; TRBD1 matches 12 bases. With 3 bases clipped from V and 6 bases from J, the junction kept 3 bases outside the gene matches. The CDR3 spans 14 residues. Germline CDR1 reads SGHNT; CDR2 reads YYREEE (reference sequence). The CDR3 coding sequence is TGTGCCAGCAGCTGGGGACAGGGGGCTGATGGCTACACCTTC. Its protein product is CASSWGQGADGYTF.

CDR3 region: CASSSGQGSYNEQFF. Here the CDR3 DNA reads TGCGCCAGCAGCTCGGGACAGGGTTCCTACAATGAGCAGTTCTTC. V is TRBV5-1 and J is TRBJ2-1; 9 bases line up with TRBD1. CDR1 is SGHRS, CDR2 YFSETQ, per germline. The CDR3 covers 15 residues. V was clipped by 3 bases and J by 1 base; unmatched bases: 2.

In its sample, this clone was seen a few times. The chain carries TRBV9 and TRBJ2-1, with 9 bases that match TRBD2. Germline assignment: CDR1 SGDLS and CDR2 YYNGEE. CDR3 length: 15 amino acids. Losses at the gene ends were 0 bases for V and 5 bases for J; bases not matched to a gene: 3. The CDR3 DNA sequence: TGTGCCAGCAGCGTAGCGGCTAGCGGGGACAATGAGCAGTTCTTC. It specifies CASSVAASGDNEQFF.

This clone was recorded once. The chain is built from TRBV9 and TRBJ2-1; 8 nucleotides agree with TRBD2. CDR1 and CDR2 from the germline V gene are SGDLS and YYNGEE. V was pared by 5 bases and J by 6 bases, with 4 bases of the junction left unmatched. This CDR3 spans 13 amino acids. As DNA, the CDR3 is TGTGCCAGCAGTAAAGCGGGGGCCAATGAGCAGTTCTTC. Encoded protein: CASSKAGANEQFF.

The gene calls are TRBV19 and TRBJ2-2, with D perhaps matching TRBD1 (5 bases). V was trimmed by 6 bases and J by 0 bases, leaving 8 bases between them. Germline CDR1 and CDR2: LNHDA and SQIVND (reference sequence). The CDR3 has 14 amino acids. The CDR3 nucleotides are TGTGCCAGTAGAGTGACAGCGAACACCGGGGAGCTGTTTTTT. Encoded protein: CASRVTANTGELFF. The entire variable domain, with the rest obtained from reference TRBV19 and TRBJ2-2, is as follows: DGGITQSPKYLFRKEGQNVTLSCEQNLNHDAMYWYRQDPGQGLRLIYYSQIVNDFQKGDIAEGYSVSREKKESFPLTVTSAQKNPTAFYLCASRVTANTGELFFGEGSRLTVL.

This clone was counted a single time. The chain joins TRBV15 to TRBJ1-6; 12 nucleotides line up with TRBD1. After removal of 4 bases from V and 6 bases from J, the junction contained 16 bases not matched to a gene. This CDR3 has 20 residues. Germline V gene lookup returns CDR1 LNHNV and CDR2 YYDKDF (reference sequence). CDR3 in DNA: TGTGCCACCAGCAATACCCGGGACAGGGGGCTCCTCAGGGCTAATTCACCCCTCCACTTT. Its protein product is CATSNTRDRGLLRANSPLHF.

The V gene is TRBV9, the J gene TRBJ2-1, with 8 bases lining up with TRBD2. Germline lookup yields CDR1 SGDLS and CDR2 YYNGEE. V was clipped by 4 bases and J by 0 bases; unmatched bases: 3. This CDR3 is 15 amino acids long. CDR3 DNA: TGTGCCAGCAGCCCGGGGGGGGGCTCCTACAATGAGCAGTTCTTC. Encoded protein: CASSPGGGSYNEQFF.

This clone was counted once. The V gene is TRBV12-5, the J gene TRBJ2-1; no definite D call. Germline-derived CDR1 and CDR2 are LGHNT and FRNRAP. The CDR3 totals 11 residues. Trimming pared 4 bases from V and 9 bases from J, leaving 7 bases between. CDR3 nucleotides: TGTGCTAGTGGTTCCGCGGCTGAGCAGTTCTTC. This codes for CASGSAAEQFF.

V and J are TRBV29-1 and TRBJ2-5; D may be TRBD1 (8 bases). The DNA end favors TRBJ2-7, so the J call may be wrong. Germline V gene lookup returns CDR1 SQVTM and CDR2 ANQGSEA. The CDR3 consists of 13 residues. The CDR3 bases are TGCAGCGTTGGAAGCGGGACAGGCTACGAGCAGTACTTC. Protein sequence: CSVGSGTGYEQYF.

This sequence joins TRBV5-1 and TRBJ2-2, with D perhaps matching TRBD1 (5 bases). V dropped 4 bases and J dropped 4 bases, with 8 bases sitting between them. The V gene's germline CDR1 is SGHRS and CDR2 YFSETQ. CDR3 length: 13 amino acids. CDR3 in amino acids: CASSPQGTGELFF. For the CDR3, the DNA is TGCGCCAGCAGCCCGCAGGGCACCGGGGAGCTGTTTTTT.

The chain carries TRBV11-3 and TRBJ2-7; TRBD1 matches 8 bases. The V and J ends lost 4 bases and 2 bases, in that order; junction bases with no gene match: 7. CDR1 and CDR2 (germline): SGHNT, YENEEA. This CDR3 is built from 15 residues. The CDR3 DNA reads TGTGCCAGCAGCTCGCTGACAGGGGCAGCCTACGAGCAGTACTTC. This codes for CASSSLTGAAYEQYF.

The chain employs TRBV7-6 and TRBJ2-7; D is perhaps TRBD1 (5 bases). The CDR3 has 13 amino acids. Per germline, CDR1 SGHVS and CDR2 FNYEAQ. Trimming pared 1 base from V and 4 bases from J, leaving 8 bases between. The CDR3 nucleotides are TGTGCCAGCAGCTTAGACCCAGGGTACGAGCAGTACTTC. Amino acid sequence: CASSLDPGYEQYF.

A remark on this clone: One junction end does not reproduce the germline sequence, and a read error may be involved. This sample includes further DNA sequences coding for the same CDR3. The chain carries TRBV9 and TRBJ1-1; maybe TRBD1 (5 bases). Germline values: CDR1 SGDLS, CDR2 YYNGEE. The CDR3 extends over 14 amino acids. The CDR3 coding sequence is TGTGCTAGCAGCGTAGTATCAGGGAATGAAGAGGCTTTCTTT. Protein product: CASSVVSGNEEAFF.

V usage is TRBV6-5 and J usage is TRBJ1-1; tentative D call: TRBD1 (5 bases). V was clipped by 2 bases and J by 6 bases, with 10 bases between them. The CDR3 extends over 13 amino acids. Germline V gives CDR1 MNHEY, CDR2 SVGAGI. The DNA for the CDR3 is TGTGCCAGCAGTTACCTGATGACAGCTGAAGCTTTCTTT. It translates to CASSYLMTAEAFF.

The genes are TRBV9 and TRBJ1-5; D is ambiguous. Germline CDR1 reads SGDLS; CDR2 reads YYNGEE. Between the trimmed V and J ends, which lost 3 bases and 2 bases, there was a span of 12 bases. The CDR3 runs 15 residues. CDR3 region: CASSAQPGGNQPQHF. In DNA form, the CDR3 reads TGTGCCAGCAGCGCCCAGCCCGGAGGCAATCAGCCCCAGCATTTT.

In DNA form, the CDR3 reads TGTGCCAGCAGTAAAACGACAGAGGCAGAGACCCAGTACTTC. Translation gives CASSKTTEAETQYF. The J gene is TRBJ2-5, the V gene TRBV6-5; a possible D gene is TRBD1 (5 bases). Germline lookup yields CDR1 MNHEY and CDR2 SVGAGI. The V gene lost 5 bases and the J gene lost 4 bases, with 14 bases spanning the gap. This CDR3 spans 14 amino acids.

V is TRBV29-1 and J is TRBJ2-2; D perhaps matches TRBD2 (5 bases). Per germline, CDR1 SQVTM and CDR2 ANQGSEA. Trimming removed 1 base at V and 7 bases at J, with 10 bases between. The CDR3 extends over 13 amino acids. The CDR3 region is CSVEGASYGELFF. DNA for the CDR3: TGCAGCGTTGAAGGGGCTAGCTACGGGGAGCTGTTTTTT.